This T cell receptor beta chain was found in a study of early T cells in non-severe SARS-CoV-2 infection. Study as a whole: Chains were not paired, and sequencing was done on bulk RNA from unsorted whole blood.

This clonotype was seen at least ten times. Unique molecular identifiers (one per individual cDNA molecule) were attached. MiXCR, applied by TCRdb to the 5' RACE reads, yields one record per CDR3 protein. The sample holds over 85,000 distinct CDR3 sequences, around 16% seen once. The germline gives CDR1 DFQATT, CDR2 SNEGSKA (reference sequence). The CDR3 totals 18 residues. With V trimmed by 4 bases and J by 0 bases, 15 bases remained unmatched. The receptor comes from an adult who was a healthcare worker with PCR-confirmed SARS-CoV-2 infection or an uninfected control (not recorded which). Sequenced sample: whole blood. The chain employs TRBV20-1 and TRBJ2-7; 10 nucleotides match TRBD2. DNA of the CDR3: TGCAGTGCTACCACCGGGACTAGCGCCTTTCGTAGCTCCTACGAGCAGTACTTC. It encodes CSATTGTSAFRSSYEQYF.